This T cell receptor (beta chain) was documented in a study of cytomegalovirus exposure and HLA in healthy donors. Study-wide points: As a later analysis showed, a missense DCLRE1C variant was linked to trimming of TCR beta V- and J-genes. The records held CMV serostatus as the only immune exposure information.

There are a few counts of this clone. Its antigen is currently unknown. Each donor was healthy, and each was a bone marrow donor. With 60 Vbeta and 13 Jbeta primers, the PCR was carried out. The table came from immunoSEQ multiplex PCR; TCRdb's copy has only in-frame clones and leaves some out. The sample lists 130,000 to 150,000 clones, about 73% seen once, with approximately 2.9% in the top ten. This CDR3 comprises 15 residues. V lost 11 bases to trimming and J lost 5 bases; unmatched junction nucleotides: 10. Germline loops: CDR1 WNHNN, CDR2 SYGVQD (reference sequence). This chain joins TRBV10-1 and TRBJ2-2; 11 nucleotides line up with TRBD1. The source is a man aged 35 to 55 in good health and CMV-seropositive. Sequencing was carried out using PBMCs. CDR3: CAGLNRDRGTGELFF. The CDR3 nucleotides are TGCGCCGGCCTCAACCGGGACAGGGGGACCGGGGAGCTGTTTTTT.